This T cell receptor beta chain was identified in a study of human T cells and chemical hapten exposure. Time point denoted: healthy volunteer bleed at 2 weeks. Total RNA was isolated from whole blood that had not been fractionated. TCRdb fed the RACE reads into MiXCR, producing one record per CDR3 protein. Among around 130,000 distinct CDR3 sequences listed, about 9.4% were seen once. At least ten counts were recorded for this clonotype. Its antigen is as yet unknown. The V end was cut by 3 bases, the J end by 4 bases, with 9 bases between. The CDR3 contains 13 residues. CDR1 and CDR2 from the germline V gene are SGHAT and FQNNGV. Findings and caveats of the study: The study found that DPC sensitization did not change TCRs above 1 in 1000 frequency.

The TCR comes from a male donor in good health. Some clones in this sample may be carry-over from other donors' samples. Material for sequencing was whole blood. This rearrangement joins TRBV11-2 to TRBJ2-5; D is undetermined. The CDR3 nucleotides are TGTGCCAGCAGCTTGTTATTGGTAGAGACCCAGTACTTC. Translation: CASSLLLVETQYF. Based on the CDR3 plus reference TRBV11-2 and TRBJ2-5, the full variable domain is EAGVAQSPRYKIIEKRQSVAFWCNPISGHATLYWYQQILGQGPKLLIQFQNNGVVDDSQLPKDRFSAERLKGVDSTLKIQPAKLEDSAVYLCASSLLLVETQYFGPGTRLLVL.